The 12 T cell receptor beta chains in this list originate from one sample, sequenced in a study of blood T cell repertoires in COVID-19. Some clones are missing from TCRdb's copy, which holds only in-frame ones; the method was immunoSEQ multiplex PCR. This table holds about 80,000 clones, 60% to 85% found once. The specimen sequenced was peripheral blood. The receptors come from a human donor in a cohort sampled during active COVID-19.

This clone was picked up a small number of times. This chain connects TRBV13 to TRBJ2-1; TRBD2 aligns across 13 bases. There are 19 residues in the CDR3. V was pared by 5 bases and J by 6 bases, with 16 bases of the junction left unmatched. From germline, CDR1 is PRHDT and CDR2 FYEKMQ (reference sequence). CDR3 in DNA: TGTGCCAGCAGCCTCACTAGCGGGAGGGCCTTGAATGGGGGCAATGAGCAGTTCTTC. Protein: CASSLTSGRALNGGNEQFF.

This clone has only one observation. The chain links TRBV10-3 to TRBJ2-7; 7 nucleotides line up with TRBD2. The CDR3 covers 15 residues. J was trimmed by 3 bases and V by 8 bases; bases with no gene match: 13. CDR1 and CDR2 from the germline V gene are ENHRY and SYGVKD. CDR3 sequence (DNA): TGTGCCATCCTAGAGGAAGCGGGGCCATTCTACGAGCAGTACTTC. It translates to CAILEEAGPFYEQYF.

This sequence joins TRBV2 and TRBJ2-1, with TRBD2 matching 10 bases. The V segment lost 6 bases and the J segment 5 bases; nucleotides outside the gene matches: 7. CDR3 length: 15 residues. CDR1 is SNHLY and CDR2 is FYNNEI in the germline V gene. CDR3 bases: TGTGCCAGCAGGACGGCGGGACTAGCGAACAATGAGCAGTTCTTC. It is translated as CASRTAGLANNEQFF.

On this clone itself: Additional DNA sequences in this sample encode the identical CDR3. The chain is built from TRBV2 and TRBJ2-3, with TRBD2 matching 14 bases. Germline V CDR1 and CDR2: SNHLY, FYNNEI. CDR3 length: 16 residues. The junction had 5 bases not matched to a gene; V was cut back by 5 bases and J by 4 bases. CDR3 nucleotides: TGTGCCAGCAGTCCCCGACTAGCGGGGGGGCCAGATACGCAGTATTTT. It encodes CASSPRLAGGPDTQYF.

Note on this clone: At one of its ends the junction is not consistent with the germline gene, which may arise from a read error. The rearrangement uses TRBV7-3 and TRBJ1-1, with TRBD1 matching 9 bases. The CDR3 is 15 amino acids. CDR1 and CDR2 from the germline V gene are SGHTA and FQGTGA. The CDR3: CAGSPGDRVNTEAFF. The CDR3 nucleotides read TGTGCCGGCAGCCCGGGGGACAGGGTGAACACTGAAGCTTTCTTT.

The chain employs TRBV5-6 and TRBJ2-3, with TRBD2 matching over 12 bases. The CDR3 loop spans 19 amino acids. V gave up 3 bases and J gave up 2 bases; unmatched junction bases: 13. Per the germline V gene, CDR1 is SGHDT and CDR2 is YYEEEE. The chain's CDR3 is CASSSLFPGLAGPTDTQYF. The CDR3 bases are TGTGCCAGCAGCTCCTTATTTCCGGGACTAGCGGGCCCCACAGATACGCAGTATTTT.

The CDR3 sequence is CATSDGAGQSNQPQHF. CDR3 nucleotide sequence: TGTGCCACCAGTGATGGGGCAGGACAGAGCAATCAGCCCCAGCATTTT. The chain carries TRBV24-1 and TRBJ1-5; D is perhaps TRBD1 (6 bases). From germline, CDR1 is KGHDR and CDR2 SFDVKD. The CDR3 totals 16 residues. V dropped 3 bases and J dropped 1 base, with 12 bases sitting between them.

The chain is built from TRBV15 and TRBJ2-1; TRBD2 matches 13 bases. V lost 0 bases and J lost 5; bases outside the gene matches: 4. CDR1 and CDR2 (germline): LNHNV, YYDKDF (reference sequence). This CDR3 is 17 amino acids long. The CDR3 DNA reads as TGTGCCACCAGCAGAGATTTGGGACTAGCGGGAAACAATGAGCAGTTCTTC. Amino acid sequence: CATSRDLGLAGNNEQFF.

This clone was observed a handful of times. This rearrangement joins TRBV30 to TRBJ2-1, with 7 bases that match TRBD2. Germline CDR1 is GTSNPN and CDR2 is SVGIG (reference sequence). This CDR3 has 18 residues. V gave up 1 base and J gave up 0 bases; unmatched junction bases: 12. In nucleotides, the CDR3 is TGTGCCTGGAGTGGGTTACGGGAGGCCATTAGCTCCTACAATGAGCAGTTCTTC. It encodes CAWSGLREAISSYNEQFF. The full variable domain, in which reference TRBV30 and TRBJ2-1 provide the parts outside the CDR3, is SQTIHQWPATLVQPVGSPLSLECTVEGTSNPNLYWYRQAAGRGLQLLFYSVGIGQISSEVPQNLSASRPQDRQFILSSKKLLLSDSGFYLCAWSGLREAISSYNEQFFGPGTRLTVL.

The V gene is TRBV6-2 or TRBV6-3, the J gene TRBJ2-2, with TRBD2 matching over 10 bases. J lost 3 bases, V lost 4 bases, and 5 bases had no gene match. Germline CDR1 and CDR2: MNHEY and SVGEGT. The length of the CDR3 is 16 residues. CDR3 amino acids: CASSFRSGGDTGELFF. Written as DNA, the CDR3 is TGTGCCAGCAGTTTCCGGAGCGGGGGGGACACCGGGGAGCTGTTTTTT.

This sequence joins TRBV7-2 and TRBJ2-1; no clear D gene. The CDR3 covers 15 residues. V was trimmed by 6 bases and J by 0 bases, leaving 12 bases between them. Germline CDR1 reads SGHTA; CDR2 reads FQGNSA. The CDR3 DNA is TGTGCCAGCAGTTCCACACCCGCCTCCTACAATGAGCAGTTCTTC. It yields the protein CASSSTPASYNEQFF.

The chain links TRBV6-1 to TRBJ2-5; D uncertain. Germline-derived CDR1 and CDR2 are MNHNS and SASEGT. This CDR3 has 13 residues. V was shortened by 2 bases and J by 1 base, with 5 bases between the two germline ends. This CDR3 reads CASSENSQETQYF. The DNA of the CDR3 is TGTGCCAGCAGTGAAAACAGCCAAGAGACCCAGTACTTC.